This TCR beta chain was profiled in a study of blood T cell repertoires in COVID-19. Looking at the study overall: Spain, Italy and the United States supplied samples that represented acute and convalescent COVID-19. PBMCs, B-cell-depleted T cells, or T cells provided the cDNA or gDNA that made up the material.

How the authors handled the data: Scientists estimated how many nucleated cells there were by amplifying reference gene primers. The protocol was immunoSEQ multiplex PCR, while the TCRdb copy is restricted to in-frame clones and leaves out a portion. V and J calls and clone size come straight from that table; D and trimming were deduced from the DNA. Of about 170,000 clones in the sample, roughly 84% were seen once. This CDR3 contains 14 residues. Germline V gives CDR1 SGHTA, CDR2 FQGNSA. The V gene lost 5 bases and the J gene lost 3 bases, with 13 bases spanning the gap. The count of this clone is one.

The sample consisted of peripheral blood. This rearrangement joins TRBV7-2 to TRBJ1-1; unclear D gene. The source of this sequence is a man between 65 and 85 years old with active or convalescent COVID-19. This CDR3 reads CASSLKREDTEAFF. The CDR3 coding sequence is TGTGCCAGCAGCCTTAAGAGGGAAGACACTGAAGCTTTCTTT.